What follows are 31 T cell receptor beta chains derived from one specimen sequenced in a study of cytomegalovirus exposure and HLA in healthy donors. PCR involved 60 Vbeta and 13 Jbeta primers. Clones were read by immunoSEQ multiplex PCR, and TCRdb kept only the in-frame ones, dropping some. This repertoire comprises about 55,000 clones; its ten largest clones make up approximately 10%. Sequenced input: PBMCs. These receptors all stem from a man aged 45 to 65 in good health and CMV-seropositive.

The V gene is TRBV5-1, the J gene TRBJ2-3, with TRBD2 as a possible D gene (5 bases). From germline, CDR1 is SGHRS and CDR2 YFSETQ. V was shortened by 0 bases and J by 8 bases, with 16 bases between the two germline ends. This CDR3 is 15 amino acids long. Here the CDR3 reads CASSLAEGSGGTQYF. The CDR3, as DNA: TGCGCCAGCAGCTTGGCCGAGGGCTCCGGTGGTACGCAGTATTTT.

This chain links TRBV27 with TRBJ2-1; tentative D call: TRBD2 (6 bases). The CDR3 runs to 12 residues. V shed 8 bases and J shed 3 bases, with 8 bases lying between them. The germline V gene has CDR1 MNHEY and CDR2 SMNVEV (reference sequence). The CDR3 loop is CASGRGYNEQFF. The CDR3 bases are TGTGCCAGCGGGCGGGGCTACAATGAGCAGTTCTTC.

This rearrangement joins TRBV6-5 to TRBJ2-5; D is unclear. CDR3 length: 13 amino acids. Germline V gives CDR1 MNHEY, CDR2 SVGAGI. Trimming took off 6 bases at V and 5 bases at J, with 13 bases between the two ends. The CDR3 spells CASSRWSGETQYF. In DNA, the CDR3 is TGTGCCAGCAGCCGTTGGTCCGGGGAGACCCAGTACTTC.

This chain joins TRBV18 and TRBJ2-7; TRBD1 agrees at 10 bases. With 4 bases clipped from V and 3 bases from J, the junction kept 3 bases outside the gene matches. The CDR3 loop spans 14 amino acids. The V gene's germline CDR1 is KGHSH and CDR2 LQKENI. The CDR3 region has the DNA TGTGCCAGCTCACTCCGGGACAGGGGCTACGAGCAGTACTTC. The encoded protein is CASSLRDRGYEQYF.

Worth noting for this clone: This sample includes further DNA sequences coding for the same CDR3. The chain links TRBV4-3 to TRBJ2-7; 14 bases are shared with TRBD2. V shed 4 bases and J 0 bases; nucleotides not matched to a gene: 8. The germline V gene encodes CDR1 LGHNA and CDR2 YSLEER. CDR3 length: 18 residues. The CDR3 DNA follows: TGCGCCAGCAGCCTTGGACTAGCGGGGGGCTCGATCTCCTACGAGCAGTACTTC. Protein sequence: CASSLGLAGGSISYEQYF.

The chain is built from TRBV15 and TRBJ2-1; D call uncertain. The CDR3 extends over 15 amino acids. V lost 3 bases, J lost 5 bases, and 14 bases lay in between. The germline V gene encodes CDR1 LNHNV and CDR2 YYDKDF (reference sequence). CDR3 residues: CATSSRNGQDNEQFF. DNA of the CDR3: TGTGCCACCAGCAGTAGGAACGGCCAGGACAATGAGCAGTTCTTC.

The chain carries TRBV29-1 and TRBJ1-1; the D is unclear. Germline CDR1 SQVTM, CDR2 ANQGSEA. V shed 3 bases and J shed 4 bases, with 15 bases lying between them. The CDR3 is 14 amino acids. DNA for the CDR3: TGCAGCGTTGATCTACCCCTAGATAGCACTGAAGCTTTCTTT. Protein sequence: CSVDLPLDSTEAFF.

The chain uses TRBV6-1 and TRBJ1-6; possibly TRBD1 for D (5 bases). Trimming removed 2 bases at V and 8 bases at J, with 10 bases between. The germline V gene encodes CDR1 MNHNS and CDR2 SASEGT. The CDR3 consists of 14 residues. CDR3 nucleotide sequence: TGTGCCAGCAGTGAATTCGGGGGGGATTCACCCCTCCACTTT. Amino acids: CASSEFGGDSPLHF.

The CDR3: CASSLRGSAEETQYF. In DNA form, the CDR3 reads TGTGCCAGCAGCTTACGCGGATCTGCGGAAGAGACCCAGTACTTC. V usage is TRBV7-9 and J usage is TRBJ2-5; D unclear. The CDR3 is 15 amino acids. V lost 2 bases, J lost 3 bases, and 13 bases lay in between. The germline V gene encodes CDR1 SEHNR and CDR2 FQNEAQ (reference sequence).

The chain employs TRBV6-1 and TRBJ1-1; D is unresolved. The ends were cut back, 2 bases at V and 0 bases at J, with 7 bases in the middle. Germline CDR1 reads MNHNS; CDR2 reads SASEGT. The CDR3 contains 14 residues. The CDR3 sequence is CASSEQVLNTEAFF. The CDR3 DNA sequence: TGTGCCAGCAGTGAACAGGTCTTGAACACTGAAGCTTTCTTT.

The CDR3: CASSLLGGQETQYF. CDR3 nucleotides: TGTGCCAGCAGTTTACTTGGAGGTCAAGAGACCCAGTACTTC. The chain uses TRBV28 and TRBJ2-5, with D maybe TRBD2 (5 bases). Trimming took off 2 bases at V and 2 bases at J, with 9 bases between the two ends. The CDR3 contains 14 residues. The germline V gene has CDR1 MDHEN and CDR2 SYDVKM.

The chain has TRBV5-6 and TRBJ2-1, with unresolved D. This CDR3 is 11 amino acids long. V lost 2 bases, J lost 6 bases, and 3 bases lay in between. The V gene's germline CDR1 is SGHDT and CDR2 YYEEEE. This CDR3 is CASSFSNEQFF. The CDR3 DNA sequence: TGTGCCAGCAGCTTTAGCAATGAGCAGTTCTTC.

CDR3 sequence reads: CASEPGGLAKNIQYF. The CDR3 DNA sequence: TGTGCCAGCGAACCGGGGGGCCTAGCCAAAAACATTCAGTACTTC. The V gene is TRBV7-2, the J gene TRBJ2-4; D is perhaps TRBD2 (7 bases). The ends were cut back, 8 bases at V and 0 bases at J, with 14 bases in the middle. Germline-derived CDR1 and CDR2 are SGHTA and FQGNSA. The CDR3 loop spans 15 amino acids.

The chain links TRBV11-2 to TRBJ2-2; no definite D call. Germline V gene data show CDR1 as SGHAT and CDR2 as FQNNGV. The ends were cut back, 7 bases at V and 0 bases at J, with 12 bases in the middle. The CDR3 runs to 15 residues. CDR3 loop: CASTILDTNTGELFF. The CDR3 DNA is TGTGCCAGCACCATCCTCGACACGAACACCGGGGAGCTGTTTTTT.

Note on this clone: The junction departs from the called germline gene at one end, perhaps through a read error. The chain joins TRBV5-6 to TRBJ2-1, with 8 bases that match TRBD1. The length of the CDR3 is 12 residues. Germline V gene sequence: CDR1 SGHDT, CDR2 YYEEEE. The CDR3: CASSSTGTGQVF. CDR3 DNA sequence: TGTGCCAGCAGCTCAACCGGGACAGGTCAAGTCTTC.

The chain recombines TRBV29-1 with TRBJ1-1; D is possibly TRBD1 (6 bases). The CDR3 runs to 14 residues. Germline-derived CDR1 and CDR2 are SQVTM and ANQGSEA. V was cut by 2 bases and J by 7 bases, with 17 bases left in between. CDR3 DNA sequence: TGCAGCGTTGAAACATTGTATGGGACAAATGAAGCTTTCTTT. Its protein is CSVETLYGTNEAFF.

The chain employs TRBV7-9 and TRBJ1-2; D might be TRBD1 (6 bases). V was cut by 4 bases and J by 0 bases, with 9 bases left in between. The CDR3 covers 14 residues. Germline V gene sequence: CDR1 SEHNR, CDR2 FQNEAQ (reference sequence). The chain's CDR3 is CASSSTGSNYGYTF. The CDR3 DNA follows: TGTGCCAGCAGCTCTACAGGGTCTAACTATGGCTACACCTTC.

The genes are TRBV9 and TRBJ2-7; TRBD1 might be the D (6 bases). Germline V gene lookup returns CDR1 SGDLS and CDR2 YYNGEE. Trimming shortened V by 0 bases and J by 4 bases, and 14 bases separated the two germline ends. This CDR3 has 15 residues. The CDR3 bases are TGTGCCAGCAGCGTAGCTGCAGGGGTGAGGTACGAGCAGTACTTC. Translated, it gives CASSVAAGVRYEQYF.

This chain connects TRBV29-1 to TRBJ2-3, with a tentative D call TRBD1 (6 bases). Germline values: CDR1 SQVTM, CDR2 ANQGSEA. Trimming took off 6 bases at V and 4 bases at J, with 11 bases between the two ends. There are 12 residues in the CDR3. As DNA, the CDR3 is TGCAGCGTCGTACAGGGCCCAGATACGCAGTATTTT. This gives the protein CSVVQGPDTQYF.

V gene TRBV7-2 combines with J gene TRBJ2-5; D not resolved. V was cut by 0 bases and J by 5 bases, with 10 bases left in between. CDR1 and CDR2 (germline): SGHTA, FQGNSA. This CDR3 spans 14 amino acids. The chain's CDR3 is CASSLAGRAETQYF. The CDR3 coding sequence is TGTGCCAGCAGCTTAGCGGGCAGAGCCGAGACCCAGTACTTC.

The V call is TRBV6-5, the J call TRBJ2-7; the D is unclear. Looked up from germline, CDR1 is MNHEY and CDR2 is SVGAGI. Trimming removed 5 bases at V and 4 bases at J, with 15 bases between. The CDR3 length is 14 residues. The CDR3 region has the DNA TGTGCCAGCAGTCGGAGCGTGGAGTTGTACGAGCAGTACTTC. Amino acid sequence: CASSRSVELYEQYF.

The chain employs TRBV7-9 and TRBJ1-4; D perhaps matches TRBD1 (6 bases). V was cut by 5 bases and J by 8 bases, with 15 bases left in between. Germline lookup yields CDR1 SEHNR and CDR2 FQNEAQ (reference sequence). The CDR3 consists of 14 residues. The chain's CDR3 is CASSTDSKGEKLFF. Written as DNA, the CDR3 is TGTGCCAGCAGCACGGACAGTAAGGGGGAAAAACTGTTTTTT.

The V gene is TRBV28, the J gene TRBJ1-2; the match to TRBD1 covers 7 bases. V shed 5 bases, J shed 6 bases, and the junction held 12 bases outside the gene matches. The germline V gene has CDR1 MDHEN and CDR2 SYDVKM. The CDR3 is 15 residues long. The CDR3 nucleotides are TGTGCCAGCAGTCCCGGGACAGCTCTTCCCGATGGCTACACCTTC. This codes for CASSPGTALPDGYTF.

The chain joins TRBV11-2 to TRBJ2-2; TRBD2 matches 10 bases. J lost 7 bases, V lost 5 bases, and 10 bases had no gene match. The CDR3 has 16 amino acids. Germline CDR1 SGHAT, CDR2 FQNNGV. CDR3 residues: CASSLLAGALGGELFF. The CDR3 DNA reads TGTGCCAGCAGCCTCCTAGCGGGAGCGTTAGGCGGGGAGCTGTTTTTT.

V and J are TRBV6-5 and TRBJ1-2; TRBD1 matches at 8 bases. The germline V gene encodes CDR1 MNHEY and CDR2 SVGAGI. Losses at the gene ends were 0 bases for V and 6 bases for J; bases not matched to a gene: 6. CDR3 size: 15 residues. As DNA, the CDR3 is TGTGCCAGCAGTTACTCGACAGGGGTACCTCATGGCTACACCTTC. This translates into CASSYSTGVPHGYTF.

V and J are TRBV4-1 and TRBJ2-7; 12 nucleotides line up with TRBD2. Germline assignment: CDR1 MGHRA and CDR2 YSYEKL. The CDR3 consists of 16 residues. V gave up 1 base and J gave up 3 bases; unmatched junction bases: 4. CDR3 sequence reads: CASSQALAGGYYEQYF. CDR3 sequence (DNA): TGCGCCAGCAGCCAAGCGCTAGCGGGAGGGTACTACGAGCAGTACTTC.

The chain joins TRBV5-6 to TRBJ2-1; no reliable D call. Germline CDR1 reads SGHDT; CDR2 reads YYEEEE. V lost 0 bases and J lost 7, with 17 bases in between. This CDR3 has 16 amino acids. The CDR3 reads CASSLGPNSGPNEQFF. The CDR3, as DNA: TGTGCCAGCAGCTTGGGCCCAAACAGTGGGCCAAATGAGCAGTTCTTC.

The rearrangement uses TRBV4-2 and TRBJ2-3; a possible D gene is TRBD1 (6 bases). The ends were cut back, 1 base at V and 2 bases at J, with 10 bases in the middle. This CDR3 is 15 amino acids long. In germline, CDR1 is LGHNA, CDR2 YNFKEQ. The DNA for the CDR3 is TGTGCCAGCAGCCAAGGGGGGCCCCACACAGATACGCAGTATTTT. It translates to CASSQGGPHTDTQYF.

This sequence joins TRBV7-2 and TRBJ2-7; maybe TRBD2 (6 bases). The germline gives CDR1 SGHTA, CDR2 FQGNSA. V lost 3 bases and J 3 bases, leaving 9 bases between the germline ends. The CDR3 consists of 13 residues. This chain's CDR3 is CASSFGGVYEQYF. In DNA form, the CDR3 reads TGTGCCAGCAGCTTCGGAGGGGTCTACGAGCAGTACTTC.

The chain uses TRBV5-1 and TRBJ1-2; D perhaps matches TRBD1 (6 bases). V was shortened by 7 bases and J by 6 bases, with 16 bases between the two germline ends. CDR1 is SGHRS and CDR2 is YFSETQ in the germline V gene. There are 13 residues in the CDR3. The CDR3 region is CASRPGQPNGYTF. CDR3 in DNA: TGCGCCAGCCGTCCAGGACAGCCCAATGGCTACACCTTC.

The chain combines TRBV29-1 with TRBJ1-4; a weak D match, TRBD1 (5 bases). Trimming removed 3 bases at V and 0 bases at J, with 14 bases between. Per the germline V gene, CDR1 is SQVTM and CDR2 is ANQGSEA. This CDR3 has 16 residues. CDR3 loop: CSVEGGTSATNEKLFF. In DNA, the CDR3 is TGCAGCGTTGAGGGTGGGACTTCTGCAACTAATGAAAAACTGTTTTTT.